This is a list of T cell receptor beta chains from one sample in a study of blood T cell repertoires in COVID-19. The assay was immunoSEQ multiplex PCR, and TCRdb's table has in-frame clones only and misses some. The table shows approximately 330,000 clones, with about 90% occurring only once. Sequencing used PBMCs or T cells enriched from blood (not recorded which). These receptors were collected from a woman in her 30s who had recovered from COVID-19. Each CDR3 is given with its conserved first and last residue. The D gene is left open where the match is weak. Only part of the rows carry a size: once, few, many, or a class if the clone is expanded.

TRBV10-3	TRBJ1-1	.	.	TGTGCCATCAGTGACGGGATCCAGAACACTGAAGCTTTCTTT	CAISDGIQNTEAFF
TRBV10-3	TRBJ1-5	TRBD1	.	TGTGCCATCAGTGATCTGCAGGGGGGTCAGCCCCAGCATTTT	CAISDLQGGQPQHF
TRBV18	TRBJ2-5	TRBD2	once	TGTGCCAGCTCACCAGAAGGCCTAGCGGGAGGCACGGAGACCCAGTACTTC	CASSPEGLAGGTETQYF
TRBV11-3	TRBJ2-2	TRBD1	.	TGTGCCAGCAGCTTATCCAGGGGGCTATTTAACACCGGGGAGCTGTTTTTT	CASSLSRGLFNTGELFF
TRBV6-5	TRBJ1-1	.	once	TGTGCCAGCAGCTGGGCGGGCAGGGGCAACACTGAAGCTTTCTTT	CASSWAGRGNTEAFF
TRBV5-4	TRBJ2-7	.	.	TGTGCCATCGCGCGGGGGACAGGCGATTATTACGAGCAGTACTTC	CAIARGTGDYYEQYF
TRBV6-5	TRBJ2-7	TRBD1	.	TGTGCCAGCAGTCGAAGGGGGCAGATCTACGAGCAGTACTTC	CASSRRGQIYEQYF
TRBV7-3	TRBJ2-1	TRBD1	few	TGTGCCAGCAGCAAACCGGGACAGGGTGGGAATGAGCAGTTCTTC	CASSKPGQGGNEQFF
TRBV28	TRBJ1-5	.	once	TGTGCCAGCAGTAATACAGGGTCGGGTCAGCCCCAGCATTTT	CASSNTGSGQPQHF
TRBV5-1	TRBJ2-3	TRBD1	.	TGCGCCAGCAGCTTGGGCGGACAGGAGTTTACAGATACGCAGTATTTT	CASSLGGQEFTDTQYF